A single sample is the source of the 29 T cell receptor beta chains below, sequenced in a study of CD8+ T cells in alopecia areata. Treatment specified: oral pan-JAK inhibitor, 5-10 mg twice daily. Investigators isolated RNA and reverse transcribed it into cDNA to act as the sequencing template. TCRdb's copy holds only in-frame clones and misses some; the assay was immunoSEQ multiplex PCR. The table records 85,000 to 95,000 clones, 70% to 80% of them present only once. The specimen was CD8+ T cells sorted from blood, collected at approximately week 42, from a patient treated with tofacitinib. All receptors derive from a human donor with alopecia areata.

V gene TRBV27 combines with J gene TRBJ2-5, with unresolved D. CDR3 size: 14 residues. Germline CDR1 and CDR2: MNHEY and SMNVEV (reference sequence). V was pared by 6 bases and J by 4 bases, with 15 bases between. CDR3 sequence (DNA): TGTGCCAGCAGAAAAGGTAGCCGGGCAGAGACCCAGTACTTC. This translates into CASRKGSRAETQYF.

This chain joins TRBV19 and TRBJ1-5; unclear D gene. Germline values: CDR1 LNHDA, CDR2 SQIVND (reference sequence). The CDR3 has 15 amino acids. V was cut by 4 bases and J by 3 bases, with 13 bases left in between. The CDR3 DNA follows: TGTGCCAGTAGTAGTGCGGGGTACGCCAATCAGCCCCAGCATTTT. This codes for CASSSAGYANQPQHF.

This clone was observed a few times. V and J are TRBV10-3 and TRBJ2-2, with D maybe TRBD1 (6 bases). V lost 5 bases to trimming and J lost 1 base, with 14 bases between them. The CDR3 extends over 16 amino acids. Germline V gene lookup returns CDR1 ENHRY and CDR2 SYGVKD. The CDR3 spells CAISFDDRQNTGELFF. Written as DNA, the CDR3 is TGTGCCATCAGTTTTGATGACAGGCAGAACACCGGGGAGCTGTTTTTT.

V is TRBV7-9 and J is TRBJ2-7; 9 bases are shared with TRBD1. There are 13 residues in the CDR3. The V segment lost 7 bases and the J segment 4 bases; nucleotides outside the gene matches: 5. CDR1 is SEHNR, CDR2 FQNEAQ, per germline (reference sequence). The CDR3 region is CASTGQGQYEQYF. CDR3 in DNA: TGTGCCAGCACCGGACAGGGGCAATACGAGCAGTACTTC.

A few counts support this clone. The chain is built from TRBV19 and TRBJ2-6, with D hard to call. V gave up 4 bases and J gave up 1 base, with 8 bases separating them. This CDR3 region has 15 residues. The germline V gene has CDR1 LNHDA and CDR2 SQIVND (reference sequence). The CDR3 region is CASSTTHSGANVLTF. As DNA, the CDR3 is TGTGCCAGTAGTACCACACATTCTGGGGCCAACGTCCTGACTTTC.

The chain is built from TRBV5-1 and TRBJ2-1, with 13 positions matching TRBD2. Germline V gives CDR1 SGHRS, CDR2 YFSETQ. The CDR3 totals 18 residues. The trim removed 0 bases at V and 5 bases at J, leaving 8 bases unmatched. DNA for the CDR3: TGCGCCAGCAGCTTGGTGGGACTAGCGGGGTATACCAACAATGAGCAGTTCTTC. Residues: CASSLVGLAGYTNNEQFF.

The chain couples TRBV4-3 to TRBJ2-3; 10 bases line up with TRBD2. J lost 1 base, V lost 3 bases, and 4 bases had no gene match. The CDR3 is made up of 16 amino acids. Germline values: CDR1 LGHNA, CDR2 YSLEER. CDR3 amino acids: CASSQGGTSGTDTQYF. The CDR3 DNA reads TGCGCCAGCAGCCAGGGGGGGACTAGCGGCACAGATACGCAGTATTTT.

CDR3 sequence (DNA): TGTGCCAGCAGCTTGGGGCGGGCCCGCACAGATACGCAGTATTTT. Its translation: CASSLGRARTDTQYF. V and J are TRBV7-9 and TRBJ2-3; the D call may be TRBD1 or TRBD2 (5 bases each). This CDR3 has 15 amino acids. Trimming shortened V by 3 bases and J by 1 base, and 11 bases separated the two germline ends. Germline V lookup: CDR1 SEHNR, CDR2 FQNEAQ (reference sequence).

The rearrangement links TRBV4-3 to TRBJ1-1, with TRBD1 as a possible D gene (5 bases). This CDR3 contains 16 residues. From germline, CDR1 is LGHNA and CDR2 YSLEER. Trimming removed 0 bases at V and 0 bases at J, with 11 bases between. CDR3 sequence: CASSQDNGGMNTEAFF. In DNA form, the CDR3 reads TGCGCCAGCAGCCAAGATAACGGGGGGATGAACACTGAAGCTTTCTTT.

The V call is TRBV6-5, the J call TRBJ2-1; 10 bases line up with TRBD1. Germline assignment: CDR1 MNHEY and CDR2 SVGAGI. The ends lost 2 bases at V and 5 bases at J; junction bases unmatched: 6. CDR3 length: 16 amino acids. For the CDR3, the DNA is TGTGCCAGCAGTTACCCTGGGACAGGGGAAAACAATGAGCAGTTCTTC. Translating gives CASSYPGTGENNEQFF.

The chain uses TRBV18 and TRBJ2-7; TRBD1 matches 7 bases. This CDR3 contains 14 residues. J was trimmed by 4 bases and V by 6 bases; bases with no gene match: 9. The V gene's germline CDR1 is KGHSH and CDR2 LQKENI. CDR3 nucleotide sequence: TGTGCCAGCTCTTCCGGGACAGTGGGATACGAGCAGTACTTC. It codes for CASSSGTVGYEQYF.

The chain is built from TRBV9 and TRBJ2-1; perhaps TRBD2 as D (5 bases). The CDR3 has 13 residues. Looked up from germline, CDR1 is SGDLS and CDR2 is YYNGEE. Trimming left V 0 bases short and J 5 bases short, with 6 bases between. In nucleotides, the CDR3 is TGTGCCAGCAGCGTAGGGACTCACAATGAGCAGTTCTTC. The encoded protein is CASSVGTHNEQFF.

V usage is TRBV23-1 and J usage is TRBJ1-5; TRBD1 might be the D (6 bases). TRBV23-1 is sorted into the ORF group, with uncertain function. The CDR3 is 16 amino acids. The ends were cut back, 4 bases at V and 9 bases at J, with 22 bases in the middle. For the CDR3, the DNA is TGCGCCAGCAGTCCGGTACAGGGTGAGGTATTTAGGCCCCAGCATTTT. It encodes CASSPVQGEVFRPQHF.

The chain links TRBV4-3 to TRBJ1-2, with D unresolved. The germline gives CDR1 LGHNA, CDR2 YSLEER. The CDR3 totals 14 residues. V was clipped by 0 bases and J by 8 bases, with 13 bases between them. The CDR3 DNA is TGCGCCAGCAGCCAAGATAGATCCCGAGGGGGCTACACCTTC. Protein sequence: CASSQDRSRGGYTF.

This chain links TRBV19 with TRBJ1-5; 7 nucleotides align to TRBD1. CDR1 is LNHDA, CDR2 SQIVND, per germline (reference sequence). This CDR3 has 16 residues. V was clipped by 4 bases and J by 4 bases; unmatched bases: 10. As DNA, the CDR3 is TGTGCCAGTAGTACCAGACAGGGTCGGGGTAATCAGCCCCAGCATTTT. Its translation: CASSTRQGRGNQPQHF.

The chain is built from TRBV7-2 and TRBJ1-2, with 8 bases aligning to TRBD1. V gave up 3 bases and J gave up 6 bases; unmatched junction bases: 6. The germline CDR1 and CDR2 sequences are SGHTA and FQGNSA. CDR3 length: 14 residues. The CDR3: CASSLVQGADGYTF. The CDR3 DNA follows: TGTGCCAGCAGCTTGGTTCAGGGGGCAGATGGCTACACCTTC.

The V and J genes are TRBV5-6 and TRBJ2-7; 8 positions agree with TRBD1. Germline-derived CDR1 and CDR2 are SGHDT and YYEEEE. The length of the CDR3 is 12 residues. Losses at the gene ends were 4 bases for V and 6 bases for J; bases not matched to a gene: 3. The chain's CDR3 is CASSGQGGEQYF. The CDR3 bases are TGTGCCAGCAGCGGACAGGGCGGCGAGCAGTACTTC.

In its sample, this clone was seen a few times. This sequence joins TRBV6-5 and TRBJ2-6, with TRBD2 as a possible D gene (5 bases). The CDR3 sequence is 15 residues long. V gave up 7 bases and J gave up 0 bases, with 10 bases separating them. Germline CDR1 is MNHEY and CDR2 is SVGAGI. This CDR3 reads CASKNGLSGANVLTF. The DNA of the CDR3 is TGTGCCAGCAAAAATGGACTCTCTGGGGCCAACGTCCTGACTTTC.

The chain recombines TRBV29-1 with TRBJ1-2; no clear D. V lost 1 base, J lost 0 bases, and 15 bases lay in between. Germline CDR1 and CDR2: SQVTM and ANQGSEA. The CDR3 is made up of 16 amino acids. Here the CDR3 DNA reads TGCAGCGTTGAAGGACACTCCGATGGGACTAACTATGGCTACACCTTC. Its protein is CSVEGHSDGTNYGYTF.

This clone was found a few times. This rearrangement joins TRBV4-3 to TRBJ2-3; 8 bases agree with TRBD2. V shed 0 bases, J shed 6 bases, and the junction held 8 bases outside the gene matches. The CDR3 loop spans 16 amino acids. Germline CDR1 reads LGHNA; CDR2 reads YSLEER. CDR3 amino acids: CASSQEAGGRWDTQYF. In DNA form, the CDR3 reads TGCGCCAGCAGCCAAGAGGCGGGGGGCCGATGGGATACGCAGTATTTT.

This clone was detected only a few times. V is TRBV29-1 and J is TRBJ2-7; D uncertain. The CDR3 has 11 residues. Trimming took 7 bases from V and 1 from J, leaving 8 bases between them. Germline CDR1 reads SQVTM; CDR2 reads ANQGSEA. The CDR3 here is CSAGDSYEQYF. CDR3 nucleotides: TGCAGCGCTGGGGATTCCTACGAGCAGTACTTC.

Only a few counts were recorded for this clone. The chain recombines TRBV11-2 with TRBJ2-7; D not resolved. The CDR3 covers 12 residues. CDR1 and CDR2 from the germline V gene are SGHAT and FQNNGV. The V end was cut by 3 bases, the J end by 6 bases, with 9 bases between. This CDR3 reads CASSFNGPEQYF. The CDR3 DNA sequence: TGTGCCAGCAGCTTTAACGGCCCCGAGCAGTACTTC.

V usage is TRBV4-3 and J usage is TRBJ2-1; tentative D call: TRBD2 (6 bases). The germline V gene has CDR1 LGHNA and CDR2 YSLEER. V lost 1 base to trimming and J lost 1 base, with 14 bases between them. The CDR3 spans 17 residues. CDR3: CASSQVLGGTSYNEQFF. The CDR3 DNA is TGCGCCAGCAGCCAAGTTCTGGGGGGAACGTCCTACAATGAGCAGTTCTTC.

This clone was seen a handful of times. V usage is TRBV7-9 and J usage is TRBJ1-4; a possible D gene is TRBD1 (6 bases). Trimming took 5 bases from V and 7 from J, leaving 11 bases between them. Germline assignment: CDR1 SEHNR and CDR2 FQNEAQ (reference sequence). The CDR3 contains 13 residues. This CDR3 is CASSHRVTEKLFF. CDR3 coding DNA: TGTGCCAGCAGCCACAGGGTTACTGAAAAACTGTTTTTT.

The rearrangement links TRBV4-3 to TRBJ1-1; D is undetermined. V lost 0 bases and J 5 bases, leaving 10 bases between the germline ends. This CDR3 is 14 amino acids long. CDR1 and CDR2 from the germline V gene are LGHNA and YSLEER. The CDR3 is CASSQESRVTEAFF. For the CDR3, the DNA is TGCGCCAGCAGCCAAGAAAGTCGGGTAACTGAAGCTTTCTTT.

The V and J genes are TRBV27 and TRBJ2-7; TRBD1 aligns across 8 bases. This CDR3 contains 13 residues. Germline V lookup: CDR1 MNHEY, CDR2 SMNVEV (reference sequence). J gave up 2 bases and V 6 bases, and 3 bases lay outside the gene matches. CDR3 nucleotides: TGTGCCAGCAGGCCGACAGGGGCCTACGAGCAGTACTTC. This gives the protein CASRPTGAYEQYF.

The J gene is TRBJ1-5, the V gene TRBV9; TRBD1 is a possible D gene (5 bases). V shed 3 bases and J shed 2 bases, with 9 bases lying between them. This CDR3 region has 14 residues. Germline V CDR1 and CDR2: SGDLS, YYNGEE. This CDR3 is CASSEGLGNQPQHF. The CDR3 DNA follows: TGTGCCAGCAGCGAGGGGTTGGGCAATCAGCCCCAGCATTTT.

The chain links TRBV29-1 to TRBJ1-2; 10 bases are shared with TRBD1. J lost 3 bases, V lost 4 bases, and 11 bases had no gene match. The germline gives CDR1 SQVTM, CDR2 ANQGSEA. The CDR3 totals 16 residues. The CDR3 nucleotides are TGCAGCGTTGGGGAGACAGGGGGCGAAATCGACTATGGCTACACCTTC. Translation: CSVGETGGEIDYGYTF.

The J gene is TRBJ2-1, the V gene TRBV9; 12 bases are shared with TRBD1. The J segment lost 9 bases and the V segment lost 3 bases, leaving 4 bases of the junction unmatched. CDR1 and CDR2 from the germline V gene are SGDLS and YYNGEE. This CDR3 spans 14 amino acids. As DNA, the CDR3 is TGTGCCAGCAGCGCTGGGACAGGGGGCATTGAGCAGTTCTTC. Translating it yields CASSAGTGGIEQFF.